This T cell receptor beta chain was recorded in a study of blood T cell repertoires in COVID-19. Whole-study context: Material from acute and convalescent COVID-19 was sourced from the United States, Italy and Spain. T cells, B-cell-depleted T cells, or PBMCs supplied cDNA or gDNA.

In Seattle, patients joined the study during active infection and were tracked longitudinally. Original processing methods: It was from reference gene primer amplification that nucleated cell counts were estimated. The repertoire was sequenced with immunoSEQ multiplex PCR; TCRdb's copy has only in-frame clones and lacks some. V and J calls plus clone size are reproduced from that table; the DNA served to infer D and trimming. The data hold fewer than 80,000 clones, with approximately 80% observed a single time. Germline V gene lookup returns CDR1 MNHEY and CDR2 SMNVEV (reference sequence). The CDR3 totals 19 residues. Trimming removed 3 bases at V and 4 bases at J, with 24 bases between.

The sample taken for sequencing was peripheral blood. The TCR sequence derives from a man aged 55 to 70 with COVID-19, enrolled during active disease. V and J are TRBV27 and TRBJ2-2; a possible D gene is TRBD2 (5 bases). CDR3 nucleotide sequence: TGTGCCAGCAGTTTTCTCTCGGTAAGATGGGAGAGAACCACCGGGGAGCTGTTTTTT. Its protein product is CASSFLSVRWERTTGELFF.